These T cell receptor beta chains were read from a single sample in a study of blood T cell repertoires in COVID-19. Assay: immunoSEQ multiplex PCR; the TCRdb copy retains only in-frame clones and omits some. The sample shows 250,000 or so clones, roughly nine tenths of them seen only once. Sequencing was carried out using PBMCs or T cells enriched from blood (not recorded which). Receptors were obtained from a human donor in a cohort exposed to, infected with or recovered from COVID-19 (not recorded which). The donor label of this sample is uncertain. Each CDR3 is given with its conserved first and last residue. A D gene is named only where the DNA matches it firmly. Some rows mark clone size as missing; the rest say once, few, many or name a class of expanded clone.

CDR3 DNA	CDR3 protein	J gene	D gene	V gene	clone size
TGTGCCAGCAGTTCGGACTGGACAAACACCATATATTTT	CASSSDWTNTIYF	TRBJ1-3	NA	TRBV7-9	few
TGTGCCAGCAGTAGCATCTACGAGCAGTACTTC	CASSSIYEQYF	TRBJ2-7	NA	TRBV27	NA
TGTGCCAGTAGGTACCGGGACAGGGGATCCGCAACTAATGAAAAACTGTTTTTT	CASRYRDRGSATNEKLFF	TRBJ1-4	TRBD1	TRBV19	NA
TGTGCCAGCAGCCCGAGGGACACGGGGGGCGAGCAGTACTTC	CASSPRDTGGEQYF	TRBJ2-7	NA	TRBV5-6	NA
TGTGCCAGCTCACCCCAAGGGAGAGGAGAGCAGCCCCAGCATTTT	CASSPQGRGEQPQHF	TRBJ1-5	NA	TRBV18	NA
TGTGCCAGTAGGGAGACAGATACTGAAGCTTTCTTT	CASRETDTEAFF	TRBJ1-1	NA	TRBV19	NA
TGTGCCAGCAGCCCTAGCGGGACAGGAGGCGGATACGAGCAGTACTTC	CASSPSGTGGGYEQYF	TRBJ2-7	NA	TRBV7-2	NA
TGTGCCAGCAGCTTAAGGGCTAGCGAGGAATACGAGCAGTACTTC	CASSLRASEEYEQYF	TRBJ2-7	NA	TRBV13	NA
TGTGCCACCAGTGACTCGGGCCAGGGGAATGGGGCCAACGTCCTGACTTTC	CATSDSGQGNGANVLTF	TRBJ2-6	NA	TRBV24-1	NA
TGTGCCAGCAGTTTAGTACAGGGGACGAGCAATCAGCCCCAGCATTTT	CASSLVQGTSNQPQHF	TRBJ1-5	TRBD1	TRBV28	NA
TGTGCCAGCAGGCCACAGGGAAGGGAACAGCCCCAGCATTTT	CASRPQGREQPQHF	TRBJ1-5	NA	TRBV27	NA
TGTGCCAGCAGCTTAAGGCCGGGAATGAACACTGAAGCTTTCTTT	CASSLRPGMNTEAFF	TRBJ1-1	NA	TRBV7-3	NA
TGTGCCAGCAGTTACAGGGGTTACGAGCAGTACTTC	CASSYRGYEQYF	TRBJ2-7	NA	TRBV6-5	NA
TGTGCCAGCAGCCAAGGGGGCGCCTACAATGAGCAGTTCTTC	CASSQGGAYNEQFF	TRBJ2-1	NA	TRBV4-2	NA
TGCGCCAGCAGCCCCAGGACAGCTGGAAACACCATATATTTT	CASSPRTAGNTIYF	TRBJ1-3	NA	TRBV5-1	once
TGTGCCAGTATTCCCACAGGGTGGGGAATAACTTACACTGAAGCTTTCTTT	CASIPTGWGITYTEAFF	TRBJ1-1	NA	TRBV19	NA
TGTGCCAGCAGCCAAGCTGGGGAGGGGCTCCTCTGGGGAAAACTGTTTTTT	CASSQAGEGLLWGKLFF	TRBJ1-4	NA	TRBV4-2	NA
TGTGCCAGCAGCTTATGGGGGCTGACCGGGGAGCTGTTTTTT	CASSLWGLTGELFF	TRBJ2-2	NA	TRBV7-2	NA
TGTGCCAGCAGCATTTCGAGGTCCATGAACACTGAAGCTTTCTTT	CASSISRSMNTEAFF	TRBJ1-1	NA	TRBV5-5	once
TGTGCCAGCAGCCAAGGTACAGGGGTGACAGATACGCAGTATTTT	CASSQGTGVTDTQYF	TRBJ2-3	TRBD1	TRBV3-1/TRBV3-2	NA
TGTGCCAGTAGCCTCGGAGGGGCGGCAGATACGCAGTATTTT	CASSLGGAADTQYF	TRBJ2-3	NA	TRBV19	NA
TGTGCCTGGAAGCTACGGGACACCTCTAACTATGGCTACACCTTC	CAWKLRDTSNYGYTF	TRBJ1-2	NA	TRBV30	NA
TGTGCCAGCAGCGCTCCAGGGTTTAACATTCAGTACTTC	CASSAPGFNIQYF	TRBJ2-4	NA	TRBV11-2	once
TGTGCCAGCAGTATGGGACAGGGTAATTCACCCCTCCACTTT	CASSMGQGNSPLHF	TRBJ1-6	TRBD1	TRBV25-1	NA
TGTGCCAGCAGTGAATCGAGGGGGATCACAGATACGCAGTATTTT	CASSESRGITDTQYF	TRBJ2-3	NA	TRBV6-1	NA
TGTGCCTGGAGTCCCCGAGGTACTTGGCAGGACTTACTTCAAGCTAATGAAAAACTGTTTTTT	CAWSPRGTWQDLLQANEKLFF	TRBJ1-4	NA	TRBV30	NA
TGTGCCAGCAGGAAACAGGGACCTGGAAACACCATATATTTT	CASRKQGPGNTIYF	TRBJ1-3	NA	TRBV7-8	NA
TGCAGCGCAAACAGGTACGGGCAGCCCCAGCATTTT	CSANRYGQPQHF	TRBJ1-5	NA	TRBV29-1	once
TGCGCCAGCAGCTTTGATGGACAGTTCAATCAGCCCCAGCATTTT	CASSFDGQFNQPQHF	TRBJ1-5	NA	TRBV5-1	NA
TGTGCCAGCAGCTTAGGCCCCCCTAGCAATGAGCAGTTCTTC	CASSLGPPSNEQFF	TRBJ2-1	NA	TRBV7-9	NA
TGTGCCAGCAGCTTGAATCCCAGGGGCGGTTTCGACATTCAGTACTTC	CASSLNPRGGFDIQYF	TRBJ2-4	NA	TRBV5-8	NA
TGTGCCAGGAGGACAGGGGGGAATTCACCCCTCCACTTT	CARRTGGNSPLHF	TRBJ1-6	TRBD1	TRBV2	NA
TGTGCCAGCAGCTCGGACTCCGGGACAAGATATTTT	CASSSDSGTRYF	TRBJ1-3	NA	TRBV5-6	NA
TGTGCCAGTAGTCAGGCAGTCTCTGGAAACACCATATATTTT	CASSQAVSGNTIYF	TRBJ1-3	NA	TRBV19	NA
TGTGCCAGCTCACCACTGTCCCTTGAGGGCTACACCTTC	CASSPLSLEGYTF	TRBJ1-2	NA	TRBV18	NA
TGTGCCAGCAGCTCCAGCACAGGTGTCGTCTCCTACAATGAGCAGTTCTTC	CASSSSTGVVSYNEQFF	TRBJ2-1	NA	TRBV9	NA
TGTGCCAGCAGCGTAAATAGCGGCTACCAAGAGACCCAGTACTTC	CASSVNSGYQETQYF	TRBJ2-5	NA	TRBV9	NA
TGTGCCACTACAACTCCGGGACAGGGAGGCGAGACCCAGTACTTC	CATTTPGQGGETQYF	TRBJ2-5	TRBD1	TRBV19	NA
TGTGCCACCAGTGTTACAGGATCTTTAGTCGGGCAGTACTTC	CATSVTGSLVGQYF	TRBJ2-7	NA	TRBV24-1	few
TGTGCCAGCAGGAGGGGACAGGGCAATTCACCCCTCCACTTT	CASRRGQGNSPLHF	TRBJ1-6	TRBD1	TRBV6-5	once
TGTGCCAGCAGTTTGCTGAGAAATCAGCCCCAGCATTTT	CASSLLRNQPQHF	TRBJ1-5	NA	TRBV12-3/TRBV12-4	NA